A selection of T cell receptor beta chains follows, all from one sample in a study of blood T cells in healthy people across ages. TCRdb used MiXCR to reprocess the 5' RACE reads, holding one entry per CDR3 protein. The table includes about 940,000 distinct CDR3 sequences, under 50% detected once. Input material: blood. Every receptor here comes from a man aged 25 to 45 in good health. The CDR3 runs from the conserved cysteine through the conserved F or W. D genes are given only for firm matches. A clone size is listed for some rows: how often the clone was seen (once, few, many), or a class if it is expanded.

>.|few|15|TRBJ1-5|TRBV5-1
TGCGCCAGCCCACGCGGGGTAAATAGCAATCAGCCCCAGCATTTT
CASPRGVNSNQPQHF
>.|.|13|TRBJ1-2|TRBV6-4
TGTGCCCGCAGTGAGGGGGGTGGCTATGGCTACACCTTC
CARSEGGGYGYTF
>TRBD2|.|16|TRBJ2-7|TRBV5-1
TGCGCCAGCAGCTCGCCCAGACTAGCGGGAGTCCCCGAGCAGTACTTC
CASSSPRLAGVPEQYF
>.|.|13|TRBJ1-1|TRBV19
TGTGCCAGTAGTACCTATATGAACACTGAAGCTTTCTTT
CASSTYMNTEAFF
>.|.|13|TRBJ1-1|TRBV5-1
TGCGCCAGCAGCTTGATGCAGGCCACTGAAGCTTTCTTT
CASSLMQATEAFF
>.|.|15|TRBJ2-3|TRBV2
TGTGCCAGCAAATCACGGGGTGTGGGCACAGATACGCAGTATTTT
CASKSRGVGTDTQYF
>TRBD2|few|13|TRBJ2-7|TRBV9
TGTGCCAGCAGTTCCAGGACTAGTGGCGAGCAGTACTTC
CASSSRTSGEQYF
>.|few|13|TRBJ1-1|TRBV20-1
TGCAGTGCTAGAGGAGGGGGGAACACTGAAGCTTTCTTT
CSARGGGNTEAFF
>TRBD1|once|15|TRBJ2-2|TRBV6-2/TRBV6-3
TGTGCCAGCAGAAGGGGGACAGAGAACACCGGGGAGCTGTTTTTT
CASRRGTENTGELFF
>.|.|14|TRBJ2-1|TRBV5-1
TGCGCCAGCAGCATGGAGGCCTCCTACAATGAGCAGTTCTTC
CASSMEASYNEQFF
>.|.|13|TRBJ1-6|TRBV7-2
TGTGCCAGCAGCTTAGTCCAAGATTCACCCCTCCACTTT
CASSLVQDSPLHF
>.|few|15|TRBJ2-5|TRBV5-5
TGTGCCAGCAGCCGGAAAACGGACGGGGAGGAGACCCAGTACTTC
CASSRKTDGEETQYF
>.|few|14|TRBJ1-2|TRBV7-8
TGTGCCAGCAGCCCGGGACGGTCTCTGGAGGGCTACACCTTC
CASSPGRSLEGYTF
>.|.|14|TRBJ1-2|TRBV24-1
TGTGCCACCAGTGTGAGTGGGCTTGGCTATGGCTACACCTTC
CATSVSGLGYGYTF
>.|.|16|TRBJ2-7|TRBV20-1
TGCAGTGCTAGAGATTCGGGCAGCAGCTCCTACAATGAGCAGTACTTC
CSARDSGSSSYNEQYF
>TRBD2|.|15|TRBJ2-7|TRBV11-1
TGTGCCAGCAGCGCCGGACTAGCGGGGAGCGACGAGCAGTACTTC
CASSAGLAGSDEQYF
>.|.|18|TRBJ2-7|TRBV28
TGTGCCAGCAGCCATACAGGGGGCGGAACTAGCGGGACCTACGAGCAGTACTTC
CASSHTGGGTSGTYEQYF
>TRBD1|few|11|TRBJ1-6|TRBV6-5
TGTGCCAGCAGTTACCGGGACAGGCTCCACTTT
CASSYRDRLHF
>TRBD1|.|15|TRBJ2-5|TRBV10-3
TGTGCCATCAGTGAGGGGACAGGGAGGTTCGAGACCCAGTACTTC
CAISEGTGRFETQYF
>.|.|15|TRBJ2-5|TRBV28
TGTGCCAGCACCTTCCGAAAGGGCCACCAAGAGACCCAGTACTTC
CASTFRKGHQETQYF
>.|.|14|TRBJ2-3|TRBV7-2
TGTGCCAGCAGCCTATTGGGGAGATGGGATACGCAGTATTTT
CASSLLGRWDTQYF
>TRBD2|once|13|TRBJ2-1|TRBV28
TGTGCCAGCACCGAAAGGGGACTACACGAGCAGTTCTTC
CASTERGLHEQFF
>.|.|13|TRBJ1-5|TRBV30
TGTGCCTGGAGTCATCAGGGACGACAGCCCCAGCATTTT
CAWSHQGRQPQHF
>TRBD1|.|12|TRBJ1-2|TRBV20-1
TGCAGTGCTCGAGACAGGGTCTATGGCTACACCTTC
CSARDRVYGYTF
>TRBD1|few|17|TRBJ1-6|TRBV3-1
TGTGCCAGCAGCCTCGGACAGGTCCTGGGGAATAATTCACCCCTCCACTTT
CASSLGQVLGNNSPLHF
>TRBD1|once|17|TRBJ2-1|TRBV5-5
TGTGCCAGCAGCTTGTGGACGTTGGGCCAGGGGGCAGGTGAGCAGTTCTTC
CASSLWTLGQGAGEQFF
>TRBD1|few|16|TRBJ2-7|TRBV27
TGTGCCAGCAGTACGACCAAACAGGGGGCGCTTTCGAAGCAGTACTTC
CASSTTKQGALSKQYF